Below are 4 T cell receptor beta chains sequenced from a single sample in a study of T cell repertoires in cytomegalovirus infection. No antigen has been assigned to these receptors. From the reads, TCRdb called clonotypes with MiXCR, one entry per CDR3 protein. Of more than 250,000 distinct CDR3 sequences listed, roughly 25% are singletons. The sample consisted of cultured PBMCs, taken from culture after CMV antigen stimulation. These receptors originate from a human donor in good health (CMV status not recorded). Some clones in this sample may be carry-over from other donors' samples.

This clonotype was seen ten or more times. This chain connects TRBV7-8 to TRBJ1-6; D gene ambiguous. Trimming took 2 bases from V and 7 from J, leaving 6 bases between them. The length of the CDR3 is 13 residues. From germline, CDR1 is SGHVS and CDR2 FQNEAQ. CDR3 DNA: TGTGCCAGCAGCTTACACGGAAATTCACCCCTCCACTTT. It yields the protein CASSLHGNSPLHF.

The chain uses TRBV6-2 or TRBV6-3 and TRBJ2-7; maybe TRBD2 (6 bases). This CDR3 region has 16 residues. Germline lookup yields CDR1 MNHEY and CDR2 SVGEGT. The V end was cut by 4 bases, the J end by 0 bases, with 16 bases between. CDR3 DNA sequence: TGTGCCAGCAGTTCACCGGGGGAGGCAATCTCCTACGAGCAGTACTTC. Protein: CASSSPGEAISYEQYF.

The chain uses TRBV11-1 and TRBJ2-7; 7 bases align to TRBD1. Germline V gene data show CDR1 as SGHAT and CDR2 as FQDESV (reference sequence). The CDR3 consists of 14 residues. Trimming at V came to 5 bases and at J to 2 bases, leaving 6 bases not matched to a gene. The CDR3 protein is CASSQGQLTYEQYF. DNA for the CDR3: TGTGCCAGCAGCCAGGGACAGCTTACCTACGAGCAGTACTTC.

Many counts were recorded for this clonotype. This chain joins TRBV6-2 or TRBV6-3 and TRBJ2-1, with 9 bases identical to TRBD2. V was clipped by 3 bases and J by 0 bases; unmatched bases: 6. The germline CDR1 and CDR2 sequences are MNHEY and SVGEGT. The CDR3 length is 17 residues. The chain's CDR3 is CASSYISGRSSYNEQFF. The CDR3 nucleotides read TGTGCCAGCAGTTATATAAGCGGGAGGAGCTCCTACAATGAGCAGTTCTTC.